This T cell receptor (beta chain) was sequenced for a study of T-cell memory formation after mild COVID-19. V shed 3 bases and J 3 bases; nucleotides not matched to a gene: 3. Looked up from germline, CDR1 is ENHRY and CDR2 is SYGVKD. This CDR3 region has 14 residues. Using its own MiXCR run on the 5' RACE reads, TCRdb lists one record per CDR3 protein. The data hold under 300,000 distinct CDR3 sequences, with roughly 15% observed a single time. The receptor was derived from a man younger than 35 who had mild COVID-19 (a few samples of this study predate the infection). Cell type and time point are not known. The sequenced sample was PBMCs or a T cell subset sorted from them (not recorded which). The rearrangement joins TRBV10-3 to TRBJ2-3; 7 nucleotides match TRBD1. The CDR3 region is CAISDPQGTDTQYF. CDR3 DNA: TGTGCCATCAGTGACCCACAGGGGACAGATACGCAGTATTTT.